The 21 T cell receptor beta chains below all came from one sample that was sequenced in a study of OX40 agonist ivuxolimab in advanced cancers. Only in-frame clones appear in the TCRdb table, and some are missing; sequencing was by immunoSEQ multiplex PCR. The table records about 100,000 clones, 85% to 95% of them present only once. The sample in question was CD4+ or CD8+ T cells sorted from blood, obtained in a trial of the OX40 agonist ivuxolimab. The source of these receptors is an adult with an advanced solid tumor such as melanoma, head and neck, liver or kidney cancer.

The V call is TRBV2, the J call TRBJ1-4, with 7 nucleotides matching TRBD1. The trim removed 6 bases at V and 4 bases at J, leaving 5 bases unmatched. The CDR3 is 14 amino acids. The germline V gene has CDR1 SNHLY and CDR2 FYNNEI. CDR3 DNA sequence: TGTGCCAGCAGGCCAGGGGGTTATAATGAAAAACTGTTTTTT. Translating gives CASRPGGYNEKLFF.

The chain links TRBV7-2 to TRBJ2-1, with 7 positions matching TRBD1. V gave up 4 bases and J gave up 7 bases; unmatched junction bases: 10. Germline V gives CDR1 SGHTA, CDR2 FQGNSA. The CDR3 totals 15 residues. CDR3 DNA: TGTGCCAGCAGCTCCACACGGGCAGGGGGAAATGAGCAGTTCTTC. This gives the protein CASSSTRAGGNEQFF.

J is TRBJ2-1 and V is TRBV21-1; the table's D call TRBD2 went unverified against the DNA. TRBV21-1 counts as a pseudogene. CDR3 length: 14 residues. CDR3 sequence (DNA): TGTGCCAGCAGTGGACTAGCGGGAGTGAATGAGCAGTTCTTC. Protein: CASSGLAGVNEQFF.

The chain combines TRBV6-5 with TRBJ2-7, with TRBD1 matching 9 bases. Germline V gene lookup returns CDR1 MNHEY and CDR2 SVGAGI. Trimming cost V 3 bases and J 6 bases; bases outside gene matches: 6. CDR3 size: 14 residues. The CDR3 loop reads CASSYGDRDGEQYF. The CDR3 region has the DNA TGTGCCAGCAGTTATGGGGACAGGGATGGCGAGCAGTACTTC.

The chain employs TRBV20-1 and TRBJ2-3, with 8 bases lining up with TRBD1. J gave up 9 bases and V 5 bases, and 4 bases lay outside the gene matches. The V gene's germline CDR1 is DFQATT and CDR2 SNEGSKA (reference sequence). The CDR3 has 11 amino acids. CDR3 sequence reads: CSAGDRGTQYF. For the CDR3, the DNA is TGCAGTGCTGGTGACAGGGGCACGCAGTATTTT.

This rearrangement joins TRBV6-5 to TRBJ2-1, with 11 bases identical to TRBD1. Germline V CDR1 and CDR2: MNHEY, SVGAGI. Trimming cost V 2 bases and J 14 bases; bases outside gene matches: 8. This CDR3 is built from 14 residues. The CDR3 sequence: CASSYPGQGAKEFF. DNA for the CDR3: TGTGCCAGCAGTTACCCCGGACAGGGGGCAAAGGAGTTCTTC.

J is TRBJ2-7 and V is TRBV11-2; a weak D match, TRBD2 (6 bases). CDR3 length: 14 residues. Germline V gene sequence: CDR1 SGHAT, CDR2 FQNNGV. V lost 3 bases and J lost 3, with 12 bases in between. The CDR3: CASSFWTGDYEQYF. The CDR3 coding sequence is TGTGCCAGCAGCTTTTGGACGGGAGACTACGAGCAGTACTTC.

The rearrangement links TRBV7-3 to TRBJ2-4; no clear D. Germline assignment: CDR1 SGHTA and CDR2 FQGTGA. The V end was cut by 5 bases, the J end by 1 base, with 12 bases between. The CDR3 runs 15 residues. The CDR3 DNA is TGTGCCAGCAGCCCTCAGTCCGGGGCCAAAAACATTCAGTACTTC. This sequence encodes CASSPQSGAKNIQYF.

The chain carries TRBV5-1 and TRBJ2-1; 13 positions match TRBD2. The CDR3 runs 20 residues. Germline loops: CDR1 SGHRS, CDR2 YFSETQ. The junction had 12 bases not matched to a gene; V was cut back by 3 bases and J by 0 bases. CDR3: CASSSWTSGSSYSSYNEQFF. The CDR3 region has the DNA TGCGCCAGCAGCTCTTGGACTAGCGGGAGTTCCTACAGCTCCTACAATGAGCAGTTCTTC.

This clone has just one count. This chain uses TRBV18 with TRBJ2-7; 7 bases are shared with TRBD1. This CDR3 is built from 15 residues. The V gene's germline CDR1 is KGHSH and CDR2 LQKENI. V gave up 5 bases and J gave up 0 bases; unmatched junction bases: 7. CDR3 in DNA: TGTGCCAGCTCAAGACGGGACAGTAGCTCCTACGAGCAGTACTTC. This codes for CASSRRDSSSYEQYF.

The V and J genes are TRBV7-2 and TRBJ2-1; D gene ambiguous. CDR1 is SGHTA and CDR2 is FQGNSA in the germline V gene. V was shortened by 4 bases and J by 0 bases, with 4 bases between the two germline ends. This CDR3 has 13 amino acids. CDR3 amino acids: CASSSTSYNEQFF. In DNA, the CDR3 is TGTGCCAGCAGCTCCACCTCCTACAATGAGCAGTTCTTC.

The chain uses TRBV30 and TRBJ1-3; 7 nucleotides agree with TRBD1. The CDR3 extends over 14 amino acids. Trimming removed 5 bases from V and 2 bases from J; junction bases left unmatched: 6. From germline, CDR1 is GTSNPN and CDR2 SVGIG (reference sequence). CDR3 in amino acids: CAWSTGVPGNTIYF. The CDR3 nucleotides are TGTGCCTGGTCCACAGGGGTTCCTGGAAACACCATATATTTT.

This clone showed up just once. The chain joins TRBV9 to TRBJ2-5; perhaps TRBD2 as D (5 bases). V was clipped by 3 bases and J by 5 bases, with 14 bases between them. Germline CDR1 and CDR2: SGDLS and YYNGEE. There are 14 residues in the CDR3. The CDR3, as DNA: TGTGCCAGCAGCGAAGCCCTAGCTCGGGAGACCCAGTACTTC. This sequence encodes CASSEALARETQYF. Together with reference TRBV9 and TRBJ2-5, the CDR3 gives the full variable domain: DSGVTQTPKHLITATGQRVTLRCSPRSGDLSVYWYQQSLDQGLQFLIQYYNGEERAKGNILERFSAQQFPDLHSELNLSSLELGDSALYFCASSEALARETQYFGPGTRLLVL.

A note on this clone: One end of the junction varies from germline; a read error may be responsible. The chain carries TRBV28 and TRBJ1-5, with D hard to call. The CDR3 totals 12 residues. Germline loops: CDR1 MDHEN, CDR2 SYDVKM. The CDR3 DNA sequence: TGCGCCAGCATGGTTGGCAATCAGCCCCAGCATTTT. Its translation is CASMVGNQPQHF. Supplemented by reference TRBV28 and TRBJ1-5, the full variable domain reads DVKVTQSSRYLVKRTGEKVFLECVQDMDHENMFWYRQDPGLGLRLIYFSYDVKMKEKGDIPEGYSVSREKKERFSLILESASTNQTSMYLCASMVGNQPQHFGDGTRLSIL.

The CDR3 nucleotides are TGTGCCAGCTCACAGAACCCCGGACTAGCGGGAAACGGGGAGCTGTTTTTT. This codes for CASSQNPGLAGNGELFF. The J gene is TRBJ2-2, the V gene TRBV18, with 12 bases aligning to TRBD2. The CDR3 spans 17 residues. V shed 4 bases and J 7 bases; nucleotides not matched to a gene: 10. Per germline, CDR1 KGHSH and CDR2 LQKENI.

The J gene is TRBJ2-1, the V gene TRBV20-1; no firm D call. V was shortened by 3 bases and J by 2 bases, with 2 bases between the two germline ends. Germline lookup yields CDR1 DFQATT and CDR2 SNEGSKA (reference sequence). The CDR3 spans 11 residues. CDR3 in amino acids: CSASPYNEQFF. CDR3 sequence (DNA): TGCAGTGCTAGTCCCTACAATGAGCAGTTCTTC.

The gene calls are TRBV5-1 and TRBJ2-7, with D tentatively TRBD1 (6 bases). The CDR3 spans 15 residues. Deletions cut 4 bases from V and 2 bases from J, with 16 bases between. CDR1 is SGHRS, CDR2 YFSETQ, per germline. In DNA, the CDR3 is TGCGCCAGCAGCAGTGGGGGCGGTAGTGCCTACGAGCAGTACTTC. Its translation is CASSSGGGSAYEQYF.

CDR3 residues: CASSPPQRDSYNEQFF. The CDR3 DNA sequence: TGTGCCAGCTCACCACCGCAGCGGGACTCCTACAATGAGCAGTTCTTC. This chain uses TRBV18 with TRBJ2-1; 7 bases match TRBD2. Germline V CDR1 and CDR2: KGHSH, LQKENI. This CDR3 spans 16 amino acids. Trimming at V came to 0 bases and at J to 0 bases, leaving 2 bases not matched to a gene.

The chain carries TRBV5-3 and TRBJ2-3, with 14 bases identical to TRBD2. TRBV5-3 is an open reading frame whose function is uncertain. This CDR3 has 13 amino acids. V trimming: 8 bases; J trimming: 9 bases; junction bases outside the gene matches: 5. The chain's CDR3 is CASGTSGSGTQYF. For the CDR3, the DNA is TGTGCCAGCGGGACTAGCGGGAGTGGCACGCAGTATTTT.

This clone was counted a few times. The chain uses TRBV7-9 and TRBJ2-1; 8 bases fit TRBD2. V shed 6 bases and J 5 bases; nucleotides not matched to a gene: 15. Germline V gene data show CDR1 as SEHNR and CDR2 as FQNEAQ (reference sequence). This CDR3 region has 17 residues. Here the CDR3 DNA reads TGTGCCAGCAGTTATAATGCCCGGGAGGGGAAAGACAATGAGCAGTTCTTC. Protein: CASSYNAREGKDNEQFF.

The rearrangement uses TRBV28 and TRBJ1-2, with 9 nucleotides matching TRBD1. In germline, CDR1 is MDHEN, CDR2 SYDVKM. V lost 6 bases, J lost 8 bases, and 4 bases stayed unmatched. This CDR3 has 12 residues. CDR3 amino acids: CASSGTGYGYTF. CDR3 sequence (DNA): TGTGCCAGCAGCGGGACAGGGTACGGCTACACCTTC.